The rows below give T cell receptor beta chains drawn from one sample of a study of T cells in Graves' hyperthyroidism and ophthalmopathy. TCRdb processed the multiplex PCR reads anew with MiXCR; each CDR3 protein has one entry. The table has roughly 500,000 distinct CDR3 sequences, around a quarter seen once. The sequenced sample consisted of blood. These TCRs come from a woman aged 25 to 39 with Graves' ophthalmopathy. Both conserved end residues are part of each CDR3. The D gene is left open where the match is weak. Part of the rows lack a size; the others show once, few, many or a class for expanded clones.

D	J	size	V	CDR3	DNA
TRBD1	TRBJ2-5	-	TRBV18	CASSPLTGAQETKYF	TGTGCCAGCTCACCACTTACAGGGGCCCAAGAGACCAAGTACTTC
-	TRBJ1-1	many	TRBV20-1	CRGHNTEAFF	TGTAGAGGGCACAACACTGAAGCTTTCTTT
-	TRBJ2-7	-	TRBV12-3/TRBV12-4	CASSPLGSYEQYF	TGTGCCAGCAGCCCCCTGGGGTCTTACGAGCAGTACTTC
TRBD1	TRBJ1-5	-	TRBV10-3	CAITRDRGRNQPQHF	TGTGCCATCACCAGGGACAGGGGGCGGAATCAGCCCCAGCATTTT
TRBD2	TRBJ2-5	many	TRBV10-3	CASARGEIWETQYF	TGTGCCTCCGCCCGGGGGGAAATTTGGGAGACCCAGTACTTC
-	TRBJ1-1	many	TRBV28	CASQFYRSTEAFF	TGTGCCAGCCAGTTTTACAGGTCCACTGAAGCTTTCTTT
TRBD1	TRBJ2-7	-	TRBV12-3/TRBV12-4	CASSPWTGDYEQYF	TGTGCCAGCAGTCCTTGGACAGGAGACTACGAGCAGTACTTC
-	TRBJ1-5	-	TRBV6-1	CASRSNQPQHF	TGTGCCAGCAGAAGCAACCAGCCCCAGCATTTT
-	TRBJ1-2	many	TRBV10-3	CAISELRGNYGYTF	TGTGCCATCAGCGAGCTCAGGGGTAACTATGGCTACACCTTC
-	TRBJ1-2	many	TRBV5-1	CASSLVVGGSDYGYTF	TGCGCCAGCAGCTTGGTGGTGGGGGGGTCGGACTATGGCTACACCTTC
-	TRBJ1-1	-	TRBV9	CASSPSLLDRHIEAFF	TGTGCCAGCAGCCCGAGTCTCCTGGACAGACATATTGAAGCTTTCTTT
-	TRBJ2-7	many	TRBV4-1	CASSQPGLGPYEQYF	TGCGCCAGCAGCCAGCCGGGACTGGGGCCCTACGAGCAGTACTTC
TRBD1	TRBJ1-5	many	TRBV12-3/TRBV12-4	CASSGQGLNQPQHF	TGTGCCAGCTCGGGACAGGGCCTCAATCAGCCCCAGCATTTT
-	TRBJ2-2	many	TRBV7-9	CASSLETDTGELFF	TGTGCCAGCAGCTTAGAGACAGACACCGGGGAGCTGTTTTTT
-	TRBJ1-2	many	TRBV12-3/TRBV12-4	CASSFTPHGLPVYGYTF	TGTGCCAGCAGCTTTACCCCCCACGGACTGCCCGTCTATGGCTACACCTTC
-	TRBJ2-7	-	TRBV20-1	CSATTYTGPYDQYF	TGCAGTGCTACCACATACACGGGGCCCTACGATCAGTACTTC
TRBD2	TRBJ2-5	many	TRBV10-3	CATGDGGGSQETQYF	TGTGCCACCGGGGATGGCGGGGGGTCACAAGAGACCCAGTACTTC
-	TRBJ2-5	-	TRBV7-6	CASSPGGTQETQYF	TGTGCCAGCAGCCCAGGGGGGACCCAAGAGACCCAGTACTTC
TRBD2	TRBJ2-2	many	TRBV12-3/TRBV12-4	CASSSRTSGPGELFF	TGTGCCAGCAGTTCCCGGACTAGCGGCCCCGGGGAGCTGTTTTTT
-	TRBJ1-2	many	TRBV12-3/TRBV12-4	CASSRRAGVYGYTF	TGTGCCAGCAGCCGACGGGCAGGGGTCTATGGCTACACCTTC
-	TRBJ1-1	many	TRBV5-1	CASSLGAGPYEAFF	TGCGCCAGCAGCTTGGGGGCAGGGCCCTATGAAGCTTTCTTT
-	TRBJ2-5	-	TRBV2	CASSESVADTQETQYF	TGTGCCAGCAGTGAATCGGTGGCGGATACCCAAGAGACCCAGTACTTC
TRBD2	TRBJ2-3	many	TRBV11-2	CASSHWTSGGGSTDTQYF	TGTGCCAGCAGTCACTGGACTAGCGGGGGGGGATCTACAGATACGCAGTATTTT
TRBD1	TRBJ2-2	-	TRBV6-1	CASRRQGVGTGELFF	TGTGCCAGCAGAAGGCAGGGGGTTGGGACCGGGGAGCTGTTTTTT
TRBD1	TRBJ1-1	many	TRBV7-3	CASHKGTGGMNTEAFF	TGTGCCAGCCATAAGGGGACAGGGGGCATGAACACTGAAGCTTTCTTT
-	TRBJ1-6	-	TRBV6-2/TRBV6-3	CATKDPNSPLHF	TGTGCCACCAAGGATCCTAATTCACCCCTCCACTTT
TRBD2	TRBJ2-2	many	TRBV6-1	CASSQLAPGELFF	TGTGCCAGCAGTCAACTAGCGCCCGGGGAGCTGTTTTTT
TRBD1	TRBJ2-3	few	TRBV11-2	CASSPPGTGGGTDTQYF	TGTGCCAGCAGCCCACCGGGGACAGGGGGCGGCACAGATACGCAGTATTTT
TRBD2	TRBJ2-1	many	TRBV7-2	CASSSTGGGTLYNEQFF	TGTGCCAGCAGCTCGACAGGCGGGGGGACCCTTTACAATGAGCAGTTCTTC
-	TRBJ1-2	many	TRBV10-3	CAISEGVWGYTF	TGTGCCATCAGTGAGGGGGTATGGGGCTACACCTTC
-	TRBJ1-5	many	TRBV19	CASSIVGSNQPQHF	TGTGCCAGTAGTATAGTGGGCAGCAATCAGCCCCAGCATTTT
-	TRBJ1-1	many	TRBV5-1	CASSLPSHTEAFF	TGCGCCAGCAGCTTGCCGTCGCACACTGAAGCTTTCTTT
-	TRBJ2-5	many	TRBV27	CASRRRTLQETQYF	TGTGCCAGCAGACGTCGGACTCTCCAAGAGACCCAGTACTTC
-	TRBJ1-1	many	TRBV25-1	CASSEWGRMNTEAFF	TGTGCCAGCAGTGAATGGGGCAGGATGAACACTGAAGCTTTCTTT
-	TRBJ2-5	-	TRBV29-1	CSTTGKVQETQYF	TGCAGCACCACAGGGAAGGTTCAAGAGACCCAGTACTTC
-	TRBJ2-7	few	TRBV3-1	CASSRGEVEQYF	TGTGCCAGCAGCCGGGGCGAGGTGGAGCAGTACTTC
-	TRBJ1-1	few	TRBV28	CASSLWSQNTEAFF	TGTGCCAGCAGTTTGTGGTCACAGAACACTGAAGCTTTCTTT
-	TRBJ1-1	few	TRBV15	CATSNVRGGGTEAFF	TGTGCCACCAGCAACGTACGGGGTGGCGGCACTGAAGCTTTCTTT
TRBD1	TRBJ2-7	-	TRBV29-1	CSVEDLWDRLSYEQYF	TGCAGCGTTGAAGATTTATGGGACAGGTTATCCTACGAGCAGTACTTC
-	TRBJ2-7	many	TRBV20-1	CSARSTTEDYEQYF	TGCAGTGCTAGATCAACAACAGAGGACTACGAGCAGTACTTC
-	TRBJ2-2	-	TRBV30	CAWSVIRAGELFF	TGTGCCTGGAGTGTAATCAGGGCCGGGGAGCTGTTTTTT
-	TRBJ1-1	many	TRBV27	CASSSPGVGSTEAFF	TGTGCCAGCAGTTCCCCCGGGGTAGGGAGCACTGAAGCTTTCTTT
TRBD2	TRBJ2-5	many	TRBV9	CASSGGVAGGRETQYF	TGTGCCAGCAGCGGGGGGGTCGCGGGGGGCAGAGAGACCCAGTACTTC
-	TRBJ2-2	many	TRBV6-5	CASSYNTGELFF	TGTGCCAGCAGTTACAACACCGGGGAGCTGTTTTTT
-	TRBJ2-7	-	TRBV12-3/TRBV12-4	CASSLSLTRRSYEQYF	TGTGCCAGCAGTTTATCCTTGACTAGACGGTCCTACGAGCAGTACTTC
TRBD2	TRBJ2-7	-	TRBV28	CASSFGTTSRAYEQYF	TGTGCCAGCAGTTTTGGTACGACTAGCAGGGCCTACGAGCAGTACTTC
TRBD2	TRBJ2-7	few	TRBV6-2/TRBV6-3	CASSPGLALQSYEQYF	TGTGCCAGCAGCCCCGGACTAGCTTTGCAATCCTACGAGCAGTACTTC
-	TRBJ2-7	many	TRBV7-9	CASSKRGAPSYEQYF	TGTGCCAGCAGCAAACGGGGGGCCCCCTCCTACGAGCAGTACTTC
-	TRBJ2-7	many	TRBV6-5	CASSRETGVYEQYF	TGTGCCAGCAGTCGAGAGACGGGAGTCTACGAGCAGTACTTC
-	TRBJ1-5	-	TRBV28	CASNWRAVNQPQHF	TGTGCCAGCAATTGGCGGGCGGTAAATCAGCCCCAGCATTTT
TRBD1	TRBJ1-1	many	TRBV15	CATRPGQGLTYTEAFF	TGTGCCACCAGGCCGGGACAGGGCCTTACGTACACTGAAGCTTTCTTT
-	TRBJ2-5	many	TRBV15	CATSRDPGETQYF	TGTGCCACCAGCAGAGACCCGGGGGAGACCCAGTACTTC
TRBD1	TRBJ1-5	many	TRBV19	CASSPGQLVNQPQHF	TGTGCCAGTAGTCCGGGACAGCTGGTGAATCAGCCCCAGCATTTT
-	TRBJ2-5	-	TRBV7-8	CASSLRARGLWGETQYF	TGTGCCAGCAGCTTACGCGCCCGGGGTCTTTGGGGGGAGACCCAGTACTTC
-	TRBJ2-7	many	TRBV6-1	CASSGWGPPGYEQYF	TGTGCCAGCAGTGGATGGGGCCCCCCTGGCTACGAGCAGTACTTC